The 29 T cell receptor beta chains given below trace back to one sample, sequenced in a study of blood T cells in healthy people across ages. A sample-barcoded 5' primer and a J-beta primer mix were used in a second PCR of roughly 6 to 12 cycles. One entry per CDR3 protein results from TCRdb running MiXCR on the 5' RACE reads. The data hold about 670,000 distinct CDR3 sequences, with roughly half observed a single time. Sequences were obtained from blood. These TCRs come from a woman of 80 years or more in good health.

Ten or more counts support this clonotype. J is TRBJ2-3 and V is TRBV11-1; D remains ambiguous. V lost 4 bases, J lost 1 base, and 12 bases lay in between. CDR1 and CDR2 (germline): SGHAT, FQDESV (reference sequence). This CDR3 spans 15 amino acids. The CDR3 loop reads CASSSGRAGTDTQYF. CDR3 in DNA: TGTGCCAGCAGCTCCGGAAGGGCGGGCACAGATACGCAGTATTTT.

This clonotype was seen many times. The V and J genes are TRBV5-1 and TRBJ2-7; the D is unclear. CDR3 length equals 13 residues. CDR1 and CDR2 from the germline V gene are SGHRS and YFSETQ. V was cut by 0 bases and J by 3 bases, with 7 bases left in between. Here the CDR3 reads CASSLAQFYEQYF. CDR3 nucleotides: TGCGCCAGCAGCTTGGCACAGTTCTACGAGCAGTACTTC.

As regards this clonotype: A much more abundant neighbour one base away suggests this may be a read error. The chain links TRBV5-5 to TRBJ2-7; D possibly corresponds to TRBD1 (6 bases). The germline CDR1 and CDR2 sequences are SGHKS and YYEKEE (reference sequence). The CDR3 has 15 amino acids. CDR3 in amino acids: CVSSPLGTRTYEQYF. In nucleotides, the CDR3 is TGTGTCAGCAGCCCACTGGGGACACGCACCTACGAGCAGTACTTC. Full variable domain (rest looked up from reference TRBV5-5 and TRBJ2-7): DAGVTQSPTHLIKTRGQQVTLRCSPISGHKSVSWYQQVLGQGPQFIFQYYEKEERGRGNFPDRFSARQFPNYSSELNVNALLLGDSALYLCVSSPLGTRTYEQYFGPGTRLTVT.

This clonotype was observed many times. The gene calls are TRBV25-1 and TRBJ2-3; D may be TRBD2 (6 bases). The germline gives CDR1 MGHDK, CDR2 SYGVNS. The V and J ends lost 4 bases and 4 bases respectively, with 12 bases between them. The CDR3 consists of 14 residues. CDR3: CASSGRDPSDTQYF. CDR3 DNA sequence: TGTGCCAGCAGTGGGAGGGACCCTTCAGATACGCAGTATTTT. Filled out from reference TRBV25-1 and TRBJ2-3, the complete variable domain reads EADIYQTPRYLVIGTGKKITLECSQTMGHDKMYWYQQDPGMELHLIHYSYGVNSTEKGDLSSESTVSRIRTEHFPLTLESARPSHTSQYLCASSGRDPSDTQYFGPGTRLTVL.

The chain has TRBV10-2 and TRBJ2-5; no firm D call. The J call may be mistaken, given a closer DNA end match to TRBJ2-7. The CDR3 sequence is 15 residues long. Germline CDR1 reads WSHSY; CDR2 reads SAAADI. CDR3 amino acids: CASSEGSSASYEQYF. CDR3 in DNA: TGCGCCAGCAGTGAGGGCTCCTCGGCGAGTTACGAGCAGTACTTC.

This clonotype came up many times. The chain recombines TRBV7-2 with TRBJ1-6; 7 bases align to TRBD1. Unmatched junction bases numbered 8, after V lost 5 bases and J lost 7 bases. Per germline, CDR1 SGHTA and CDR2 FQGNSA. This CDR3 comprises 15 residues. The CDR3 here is CASSAYRGYNSPLHF. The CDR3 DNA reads TGTGCCAGCAGCGCCTACAGGGGTTACAATTCACCCCTCCACTTT. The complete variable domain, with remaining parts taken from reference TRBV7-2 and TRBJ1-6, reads GAGVSQSPSNKVTEKGKDVELRCDPISGHTALYWYRQSLGQGLEFLIYFQGNSAPDKSGLPSDRFSAERTGGSVSTLTIQRTQQEDSAVYLCASSAYRGYNSPLHFGNGTRLTVT.

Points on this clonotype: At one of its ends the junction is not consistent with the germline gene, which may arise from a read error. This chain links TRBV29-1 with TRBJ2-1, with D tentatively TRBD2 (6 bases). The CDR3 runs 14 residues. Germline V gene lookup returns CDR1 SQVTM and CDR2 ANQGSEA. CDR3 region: CNVDGGLSYNEQFF. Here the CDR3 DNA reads TGCAACGTTGACGGGGGACTCTCCTACAATGAGCAGTTCTTC.

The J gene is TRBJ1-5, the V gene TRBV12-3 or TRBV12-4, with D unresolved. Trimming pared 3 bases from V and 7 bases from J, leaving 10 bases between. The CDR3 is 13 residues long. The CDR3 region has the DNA TGTGCCAGCAGTTTTAAGGGTTCGCAGCCCCAGCATTTT. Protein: CASSFKGSQPQHF.

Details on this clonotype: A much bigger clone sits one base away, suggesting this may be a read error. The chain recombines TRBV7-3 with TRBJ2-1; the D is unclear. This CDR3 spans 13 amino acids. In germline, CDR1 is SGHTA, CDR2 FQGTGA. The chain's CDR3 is CAGSSSHKDEQFF. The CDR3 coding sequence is TGTGCCGGCAGCTCCTCCCATAAAGATGAGCAGTTCTTC.

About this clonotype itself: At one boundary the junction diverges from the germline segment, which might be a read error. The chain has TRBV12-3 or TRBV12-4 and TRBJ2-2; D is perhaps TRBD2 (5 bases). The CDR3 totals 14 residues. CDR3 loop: CTSTPRSRRGELFF. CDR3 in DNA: TGTACCAGCACCCCACGGTCCCGGAGGGGGGAGCTGTTTTTT.

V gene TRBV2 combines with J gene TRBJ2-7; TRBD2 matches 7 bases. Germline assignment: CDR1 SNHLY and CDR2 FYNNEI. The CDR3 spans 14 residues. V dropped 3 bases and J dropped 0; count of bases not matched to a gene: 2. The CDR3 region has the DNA TGTGCCAGCAGTGAGGGCGGGAGCTCCTACGAGCAGTACTTC. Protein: CASSEGGSSYEQYF.

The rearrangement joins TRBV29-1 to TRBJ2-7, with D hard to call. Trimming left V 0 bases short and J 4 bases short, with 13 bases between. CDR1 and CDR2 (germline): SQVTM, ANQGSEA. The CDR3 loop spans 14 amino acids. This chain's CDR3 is CSVEDAGLGYEQYF. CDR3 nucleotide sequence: TGCAGCGTTGAAGATGCCGGCCTAGGGTACGAGCAGTACTTC.

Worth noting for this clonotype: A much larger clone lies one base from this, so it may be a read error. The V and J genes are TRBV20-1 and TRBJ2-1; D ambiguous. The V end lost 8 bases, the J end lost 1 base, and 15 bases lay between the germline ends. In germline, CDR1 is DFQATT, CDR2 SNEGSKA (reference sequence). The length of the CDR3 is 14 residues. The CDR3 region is CSTNHRVSYNEQFF. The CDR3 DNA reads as TGCAGTACCAACCACAGAGTATCCTACAATGAGCAGTTCTTC.

CDR3 sequence (DNA): TGTGCCAGCAGCTTAGTGGACTCCTTCTCCTACGAGCAGTACTTC. Its protein product is CASSLVDSFSYEQYF. The J gene is TRBJ2-7, the V gene TRBV7-2; D is perhaps TRBD2 (5 bases). This CDR3 contains 15 residues. Deletions cut 1 base from V and 0 bases from J, with 10 bases between. CDR1 SGHTA and CDR2 FQGNSA come from the germline V gene.

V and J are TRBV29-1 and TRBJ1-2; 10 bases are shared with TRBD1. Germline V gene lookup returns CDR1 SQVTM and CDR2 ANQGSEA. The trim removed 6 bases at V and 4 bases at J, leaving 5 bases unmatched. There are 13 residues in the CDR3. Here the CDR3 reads CSVMTGGVYGYTF. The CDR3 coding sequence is TGCAGCGTGATGACAGGGGGCGTCTATGGCTACACCTTC.

Written as DNA, the CDR3 is TGTGCCAGACGGACCCTAGCGGGGAGCACAGATACGCAGTATTTT. Residues: CARRTLAGSTDTQYF. J is TRBJ2-3 and V is TRBV6-6, with TRBD2 matching 9 bases. Per the germline V gene, CDR1 is MNHNY and CDR2 is SVGAGI (reference sequence). The CDR3 contains 15 residues. J gave up 0 bases and V 9 bases, and 7 bases lay outside the gene matches.

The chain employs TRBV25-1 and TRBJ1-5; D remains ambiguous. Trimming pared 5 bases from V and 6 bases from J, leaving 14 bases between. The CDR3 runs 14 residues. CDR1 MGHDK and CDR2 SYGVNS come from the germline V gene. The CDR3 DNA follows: TGTGCCAGCAGTACCACGAGCGCAAGTCAGCCCCAGCATTTT. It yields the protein CASSTTSASQPQHF.

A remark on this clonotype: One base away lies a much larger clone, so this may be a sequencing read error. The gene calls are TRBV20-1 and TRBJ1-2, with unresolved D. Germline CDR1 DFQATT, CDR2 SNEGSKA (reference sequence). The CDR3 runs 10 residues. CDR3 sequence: CGASFYGYTF. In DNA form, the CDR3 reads TGCGGTGCTAGTTTTTATGGCTACACCTTC.

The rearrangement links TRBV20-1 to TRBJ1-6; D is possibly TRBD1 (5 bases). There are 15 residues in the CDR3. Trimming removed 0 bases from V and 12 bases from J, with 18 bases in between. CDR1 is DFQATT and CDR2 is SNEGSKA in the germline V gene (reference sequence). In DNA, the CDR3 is TGCAGTGCTAGAGATTGGCAGGCGGCTCAGGGACCCCTCCACTTT. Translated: CSARDWQAAQGPLHF.

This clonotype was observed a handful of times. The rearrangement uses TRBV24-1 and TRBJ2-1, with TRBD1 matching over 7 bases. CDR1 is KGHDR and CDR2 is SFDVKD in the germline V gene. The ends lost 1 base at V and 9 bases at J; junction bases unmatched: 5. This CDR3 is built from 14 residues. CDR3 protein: CATSDLLKGAEQFF. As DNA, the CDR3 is TGTGCCACCAGTGATTTACTAAAGGGGGCTGAGCAGTTCTTC.

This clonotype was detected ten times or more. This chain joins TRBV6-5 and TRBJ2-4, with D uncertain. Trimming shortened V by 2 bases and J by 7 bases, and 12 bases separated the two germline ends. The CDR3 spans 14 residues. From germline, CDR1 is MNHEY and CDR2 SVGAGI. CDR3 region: CASSYRLGWNIQYF. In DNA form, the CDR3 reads TGTGCCAGCAGTTACAGATTGGGCTGGAACATTCAGTACTTC.

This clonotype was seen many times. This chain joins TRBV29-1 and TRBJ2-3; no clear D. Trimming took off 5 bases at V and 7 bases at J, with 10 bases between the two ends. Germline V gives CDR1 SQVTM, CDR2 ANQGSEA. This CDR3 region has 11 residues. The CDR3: CSVRNGYTQYF. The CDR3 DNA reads TGCAGCGTTCGCAACGGCTATACGCAGTATTTT.

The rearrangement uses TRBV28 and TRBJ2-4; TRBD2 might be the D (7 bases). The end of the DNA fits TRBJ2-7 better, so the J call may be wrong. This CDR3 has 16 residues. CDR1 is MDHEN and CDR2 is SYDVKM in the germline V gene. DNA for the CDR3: TGTGCCAGCAGTTTAGAAGGGGGGGGTCATCCGTTCGAGCAGTACTTC. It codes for CASSLEGGGHPFEQYF.

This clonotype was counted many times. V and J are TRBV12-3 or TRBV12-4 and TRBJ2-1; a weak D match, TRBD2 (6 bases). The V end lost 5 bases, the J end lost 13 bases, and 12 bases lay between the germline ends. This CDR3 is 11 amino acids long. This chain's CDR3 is CASSRLESQFF. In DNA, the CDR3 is TGTGCCAGCAGTCGACTAGAAAGTCAGTTCTTC.

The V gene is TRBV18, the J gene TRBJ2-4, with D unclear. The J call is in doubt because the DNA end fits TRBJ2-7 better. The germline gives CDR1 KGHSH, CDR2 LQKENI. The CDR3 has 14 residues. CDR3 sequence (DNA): TGTGCCAGCTCACCTCTACTATTGGAGAGCGAGCAGTACTTC. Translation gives CASSPLLLESEQYF.

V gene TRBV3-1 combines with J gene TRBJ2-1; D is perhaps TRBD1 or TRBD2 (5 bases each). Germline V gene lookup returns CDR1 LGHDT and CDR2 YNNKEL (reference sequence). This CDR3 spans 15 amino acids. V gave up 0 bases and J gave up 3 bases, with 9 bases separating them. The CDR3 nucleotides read TGTGCCAGCAGCCAAGAGGGGGTTTTCTACAATGAGCAGTTCTTC. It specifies CASSQEGVFYNEQFF.

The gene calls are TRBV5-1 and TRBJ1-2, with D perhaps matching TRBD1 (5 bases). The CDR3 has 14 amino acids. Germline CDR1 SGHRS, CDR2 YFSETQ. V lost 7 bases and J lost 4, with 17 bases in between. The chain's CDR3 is CASGLTDASYGYTF. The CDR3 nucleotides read TGCGCCAGCGGCCTGACAGATGCTAGCTATGGCTACACCTTC.

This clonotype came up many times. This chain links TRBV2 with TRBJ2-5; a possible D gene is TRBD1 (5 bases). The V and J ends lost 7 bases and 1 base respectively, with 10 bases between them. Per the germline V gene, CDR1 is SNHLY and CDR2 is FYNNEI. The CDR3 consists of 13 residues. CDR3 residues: CASTQGTQETQYF. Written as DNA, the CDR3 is TGTGCCAGCACCCAGGGAACCCAAGAGACCCAGTACTTC.

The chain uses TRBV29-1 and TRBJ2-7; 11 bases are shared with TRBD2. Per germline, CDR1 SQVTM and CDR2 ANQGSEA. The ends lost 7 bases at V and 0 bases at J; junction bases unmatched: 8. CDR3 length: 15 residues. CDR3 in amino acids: CSDPGTSGFSYEQYF. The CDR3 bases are TGCAGCGACCCCGGGACTAGCGGATTCTCCTACGAGCAGTACTTC.